This T cell receptor beta chain derives from a study of blood T cell repertoires in COVID-19. Study background: Sources were T cells, B-cell-depleted T cells, or PBMCs; the material itself was cDNA or gDNA.

As handled by the study authors: Nucleated cell counts were estimated from reference gene primer amplification. Sequencing was performed with immunoSEQ multiplex PCR; in TCRdb, only in-frame clones are kept and a portion is missing. V, J and clone size are taken as reported in that table, and D and trimming were inferred from the DNA itself. This sample yields tens of thousands of clones, of which just over 85% are seen a single time; about 2.7% belongs to the top ten. Germline loops: CDR1 LGHDT, CDR2 YNNKEL (reference sequence). The CDR3 sequence is 14 residues long. V was trimmed by 4 bases and J by 4 bases, leaving 11 bases between them.

The chain combines TRBV3-1 (or the pseudogene TRBV3-2) with TRBJ1-5; the D gene is possibly TRBD1 (5 bases). The sequenced material came from peripheral blood. The receptor comes from a man of 80 years or more with acute or convalescent COVID-19. CDR3 nucleotides: TGTGCCAGCAGCCCCCGCGGGGGAAATCAGCCCCAGCATTTT. Residues: CASSPRGGNQPQHF.